This T cell receptor beta chain derives from a study of CD8 T cells in ankylosing spondylitis. This clonotype has more than one count but fewer than ten. What it binds is unknown. This CDR3 contains 16 residues. V trimming: 6 bases; J trimming: 5 bases; junction bases outside the gene matches: 11. The germline gives CDR1 SGHRS, CDR2 YFSETQ. The TCR beta libraries were generated through quantitative 5'-RACE incorporating molecular barcodes. TCRdb reprocessed the 5' RACE reads via MiXCR and lists one record per CDR3 protein. The profile covers approximately 150,000 distinct CDR3 sequences, with approximately 10% appearing a single time and roughly 16% taken by the ten largest. Whole-study results and caveats: Characteristic, it appeared, of ankylosing spondylitis blood was a TCR beta motif of fewer than 10 highly homologous variants. Several of the motif variants were reported before in synovial fluid and blood from reactive arthritis. Within matched ankylosing spondylitis synovial fluid, disease-linked clones were reportedly significantly enriched.

The rearrangement joins TRBV5-1 to TRBJ2-1; 10 bases line up with TRBD2. The sequence derives from a female donor with ankylosing spondylitis or in good health (not recorded which). Source material: blood, either unsorted or a sorted T cell fraction (not recorded which). The chain's CDR3 is CASTSFGTSDDNEQFF. CDR3 coding DNA: TGCGCCAGCACCTCTTTTGGGACTAGCGATGACAATGAGCAGTTCTTC.